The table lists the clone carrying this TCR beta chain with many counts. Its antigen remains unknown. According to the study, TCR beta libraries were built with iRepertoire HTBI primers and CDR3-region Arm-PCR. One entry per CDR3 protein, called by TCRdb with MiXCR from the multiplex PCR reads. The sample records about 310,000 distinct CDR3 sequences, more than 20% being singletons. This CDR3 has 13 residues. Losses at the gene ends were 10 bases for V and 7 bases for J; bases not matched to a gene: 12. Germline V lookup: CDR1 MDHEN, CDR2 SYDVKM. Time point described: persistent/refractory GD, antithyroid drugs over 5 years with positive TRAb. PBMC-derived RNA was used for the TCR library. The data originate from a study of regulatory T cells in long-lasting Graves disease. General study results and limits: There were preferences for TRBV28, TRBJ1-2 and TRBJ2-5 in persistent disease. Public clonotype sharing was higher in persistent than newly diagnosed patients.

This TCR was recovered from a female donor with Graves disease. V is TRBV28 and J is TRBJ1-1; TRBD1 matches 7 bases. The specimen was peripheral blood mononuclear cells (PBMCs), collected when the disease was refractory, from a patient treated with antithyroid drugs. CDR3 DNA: TGTGCCACCAAATCAACAGGGGACCTTGAAGCTTTCTTT. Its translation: CATKSTGDLEAFF.